This TCR beta chain was profiled in a study of regulatory T cells in long-lasting Graves disease (dated by TCRdb to the early 2020s). For the study in its entirety: Antithyroid drugs had been taken for less than 3 months by newly diagnosed Graves' disease patients. Patients with persistent Graves' disease were compared with patients with newly diagnosed Graves' disease using TCR sequencing and RNA sequencing of peripheral blood. The study was conducted in China and was registered as a clinical trial. A total of around 35 samples were covered by TCR sequencing, comprising some 13 persistent and 20 or so newly diagnosed Graves' disease patients. Study-level results and caveats: Only the TCR beta chain was sequenced and analyzed. Peripheral blood alone was examined, since thyroid tissue, which constituted the primary lesion, could not be accessed. The authors acknowledged the small sample size as a limitation that may reduce accuracy. Persistent Graves' disease patients showed lower TCR Shannon entropy and fewer highly expanded clones than newly diagnosed patients, suggesting clonal expansion. Persistent disease showed preferential use of TRBV28, TRBJ1-2 and TRBJ2-5, whereas newly diagnosed disease favored TRBV20-1 and TRBJ2-1. More public clonotypes were shared among persistent patients (over 2,500) than among newly diagnosed patients (966).

According to the germline V gene (reference sequence), CDR1 reads SEHNR and CDR2 reads FQNEAQ. Counted from cysteine to phenylalanine, this CDR3 has 15 amino acids. CDR3 DNA only is kept here, 45 bases in frame from base 1. Compared with germline, V lacks 4 bases and J lacks 3 bases; bases without a gene match: 5. This clonotype was detected many times. Its antigen remains unidentified. No base qualities exist here, and no much larger clone lies one base off it. Libraries were made using multiplex PCR. Data came from an Illumina HiSeq 4000. CDR3 regions were amplified by Arm-PCR with iRepertoire HTBI primers to construct TCR beta libraries. Gel purification was performed on PCR products prior to sequencing. The published analysis was carried out like this. A total of fewer than 65 TRBV and more than twelve TRBJ segments were identified across samples and were used for gene usage analysis of CDR3 amino acid clonotypes. COPE and FqMerger were used to merge the filtered high-quality paired reads into contigs. Contigs were aligned with BLAST to IMGT TRBV, TRBD and TRBJ reference genes, and CDR3 was defined per IMGT. Clonotypes above 0.1% frequency were classified as highly expanded clones. Shannon entropy served as the measure of repertoire diversity, while the Gini coefficient captured V-J evenness. A clonotype found in more than one individual was treated as public. Using fastp at Q25 and MiXCR, TCRdb reprocessed the public reads and kept productive beta chains. Rows are unified per CDR3 protein, each entry keeping the most common DNA and genes. It is TCRdb's table, rather than the study itself, that gives the V and J calls and clone size. This sample holds approximately 540,000 distinct CDR3 sequences; 12% were observed only once. The ten largest clones represent almost 9% of the sample.

What the time point label conveys for this sample: newly diagnosed GD, antithyroid drugs for less than 3 months. For both TCR sequencing and RNA sequencing, RNA was extracted from PBMCs using TRIzol. Graves' disease was diagnosed according to American Thyroid Association guidelines. Recruitment of patients was carried out at an endocrinology department in Xi'an, China. Each patient gave about 10 milliliters of peripheral blood, collected in an EDTA anticoagulant tube. Ficoll Paque Plus density gradient separation was used to isolate PBMCs, and no additional T cell sorting was done. An Agilent 2100 Bioanalyzer and agarose gel were used to check RNA quality, while a NanoDrop 2000 measured RNA concentration. The sample was also reused in another study, on T cells in Graves' hyperthyroidism and ophthalmopathy. As that second paper reports: Graves' hyperthyroidism was defined as stable when no progression to ophthalmopathy occurred over 18 months of follow-up. Hyperthyroidism patients were aged 18 to 65 years and newly diagnosed, with disease duration of less than 2 months. Exclusion was applied to patients with uncontrolled infections, other autoimmune diseases, pregnancy or lactation. Clinical symptoms, serum thyroxine and TRAb, thyroid ultrasound, and orbital computed tomography formed the basis for the diagnoses. A first-round RT-PCR of the TCR CDR3 used the HTBI primer set with the Qiagen OneStep RT-PCR kit. Most expanded thyroid clonotypes (frequency above 0.001) were also detected in blood, a finding suggesting that blood repertoires may reflect thyroid immune responses. In cross-validation, a model built on a 13 V-J signature told ophthalmopathy apart from stable hyperthyroidism with 87.88% sensitivity and 81% to 82% specificity, and in testing the same model reached 80%/75%. During validation, the model predicted progression to ophthalmopathy a median of roughly six months ahead of onset, with almost 71% sensitivity and 72% to 85% specificity. A discovery cohort of approximately 100 patients, fewer than 50 with Graves' ophthalmopathy and 55 to 65 with stable Graves' hyperthyroidism, was used to find distinguishing TCR V-J signatures. Prospective prediction of ophthalmopathy was tested in an independent validation cohort of fewer than 20 hyperthyroidism patients and approximately 17 patients who later progressed to ophthalmopathy. The 100 or so discovery patients were divided at random into training and test sets in a 7:3 ratio. The study also compared thyroid tissue and blood T-cell repertoires from 5 to 7 Graves' hyperthyroidism patients. Once sampling was done, hyperthyroidism patients were given methimazole at a starting dose of 30 mg daily, whereas ophthalmopathy patients were given high-dose intravenous methylprednisolone. The libraries were constructed in a second round of multiplex PCR and then size-selected and purified. The libraries were sequenced on an Illumina HiSeq2000 using paired-end 100 bp reads. SOAPnuke was used to process the raw data, removing reads that contained adapters or uncalled bases, had a mean Phred below 15, or lacked an exact match to the constant primer or identifier. COPE v1.2.5 was used to merge the high-quality paired reads, and each unique nucleotide sequence was defined as a clonotype. Clonotypes were aligned to IMGT TRBV, TRBD and TRBJ reference segments using MiTCR v1.1. Analysis was restricted to V-J combinations with a frequency above 0.0001, which covered 98% to 99.2% of repertoires. The TCS score was defined as F50 (clonal expansion) divided by E x V (chaos), with BLOSUM62-based TCRdist calculated between CDR3 peptides within each V-J. Welch's t-statistics and random forest reduced around 510 V-J features to 10 to 15, which were used in a naive Bayes classifier (R e1071). No statistical method was used to set the sample size in advance, and investigators knew the group allocation. The paper reports TCR Vbeta CDR3 sequencing of over 130 peripheral blood samples: some 44 ophthalmopathy, over 70 hyperthyroidism and around 17 progressor patients.

The sample was peripheral blood mononuclear cells (PBMCs), taken at new diagnosis, from a patient treated with antithyroid drugs. Recombination joined TRBV7-9 with TRBJ2-7, with TRBD2 identical over 11 junction bases. The clonotype comes from a woman in her twenties or thirties with Graves disease. Donor details come from another sample of the same person, matched by shared clones. The bases are TGTGCCAGCAGCTGGGGGACTAGCGGCTACTACGAGCAGTACTTC. This yields the protein CASSWGTSGYYEQYF.